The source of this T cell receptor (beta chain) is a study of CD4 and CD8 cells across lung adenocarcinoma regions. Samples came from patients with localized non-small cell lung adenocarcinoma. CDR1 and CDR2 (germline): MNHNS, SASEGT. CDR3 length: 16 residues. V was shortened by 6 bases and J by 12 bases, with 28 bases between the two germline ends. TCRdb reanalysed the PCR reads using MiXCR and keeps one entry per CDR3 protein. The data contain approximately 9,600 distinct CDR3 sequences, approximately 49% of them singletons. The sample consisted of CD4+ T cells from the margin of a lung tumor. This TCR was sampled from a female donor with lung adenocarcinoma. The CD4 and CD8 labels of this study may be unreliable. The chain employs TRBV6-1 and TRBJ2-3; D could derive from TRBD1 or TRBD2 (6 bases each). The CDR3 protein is CASRGYGGAGSETQYF. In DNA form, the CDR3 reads TGTGCCAGCAGGGGGTACGGGGGCGCTGGCTCAGAGACCCAGTATTTT.